These T cell receptor beta chains were read from a single sample in a study of shared clonotypes between healthy human individuals. Method: immunoSEQ multiplex PCR; TCRdb's copy keeps in-frame clones and lacks some. Among 2 million to 2.5 million clones listed, roughly 92% were seen once. Material for sequencing was naive CD4+ T cells from PBMCs. These receptors all come from a man younger than 35 in good health. Some clones in this sample may be carry-over from other donors' samples. Both conserved end residues are trimmed from each CDR3.

v_gene	CDR3aa
TRBV4-1	ASSQSPGTGGSPLH
TRBV29-1	SVRDIWTEAF
TRBV11-2	ASSSIIGGMRNQPQH
TRBV7-6	ASSIDRVGGYT
TRBV5-4	ASSTNRPTEAF
TRBV4-1	ASSPRARNDEQF
TRBV7-8	ASSLQASSSYNEQF
TRBV5-1	ASSPPEQYGYT
TRBV5-1	ASSSNPGGEETQY
TRBV7-8	ASSLASGGELF
TRBV27	ASSLYRTGPYEQY
TRBV28	ASSLSSRGVAEAF
TRBV7-3	ASSSGTRQTTDTQY
TRBV7-2	ASSLGLAGGAGKTQY
TRBV7-2	ASSLVLNTEAF
TRBV7-8	ASSGRTGGFGYT
TRBV5-1	ASSMGVGLTGELF
TRBV5-1	ASSLGGLHNEQF